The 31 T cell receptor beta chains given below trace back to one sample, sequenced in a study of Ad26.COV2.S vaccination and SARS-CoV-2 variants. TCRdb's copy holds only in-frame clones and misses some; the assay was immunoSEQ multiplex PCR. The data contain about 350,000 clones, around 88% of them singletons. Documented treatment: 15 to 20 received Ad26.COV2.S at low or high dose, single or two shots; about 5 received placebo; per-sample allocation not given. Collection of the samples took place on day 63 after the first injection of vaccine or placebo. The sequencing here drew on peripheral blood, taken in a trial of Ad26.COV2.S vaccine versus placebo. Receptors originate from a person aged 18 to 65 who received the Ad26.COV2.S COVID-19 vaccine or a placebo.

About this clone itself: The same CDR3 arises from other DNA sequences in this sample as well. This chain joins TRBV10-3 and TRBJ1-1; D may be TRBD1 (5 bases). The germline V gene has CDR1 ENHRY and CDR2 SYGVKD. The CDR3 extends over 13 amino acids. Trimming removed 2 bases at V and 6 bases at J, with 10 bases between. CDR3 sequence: CAISERGTAEAFF. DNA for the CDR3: TGTGCCATCAGTGAGAGGGGAACGGCTGAAGCTTTCTTT.

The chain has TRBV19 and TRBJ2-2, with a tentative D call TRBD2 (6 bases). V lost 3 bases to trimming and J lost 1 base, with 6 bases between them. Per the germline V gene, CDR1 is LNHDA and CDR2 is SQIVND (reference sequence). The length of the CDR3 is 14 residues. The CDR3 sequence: CASSMEGNTGELFF. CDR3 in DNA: TGTGCCAGTAGTATGGAGGGGAACACCGGGGAGCTGTTTTTT.

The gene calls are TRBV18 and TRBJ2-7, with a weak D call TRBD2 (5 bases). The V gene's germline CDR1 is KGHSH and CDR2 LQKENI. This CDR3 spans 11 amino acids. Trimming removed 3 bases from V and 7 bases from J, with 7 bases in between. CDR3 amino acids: CASSPGGEQYF. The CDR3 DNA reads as TGTGCCAGCTCACCTGGAGGTGAGCAGTACTTC.

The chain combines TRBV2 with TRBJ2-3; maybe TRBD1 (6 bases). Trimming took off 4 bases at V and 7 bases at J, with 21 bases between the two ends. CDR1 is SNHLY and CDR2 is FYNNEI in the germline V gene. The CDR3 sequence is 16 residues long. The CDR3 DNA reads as TGTGCCAGCAGTGGCCCGACAGGAGCGAAGGGGAATACGCAGTATTTT. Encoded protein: CASSGPTGAKGNTQYF.

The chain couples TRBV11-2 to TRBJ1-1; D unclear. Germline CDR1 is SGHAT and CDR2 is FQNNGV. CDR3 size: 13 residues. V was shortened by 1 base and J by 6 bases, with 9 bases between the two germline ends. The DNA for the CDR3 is TGTGCCAGCAGCTTAGCCCACGGCGCTGAAGCTTTCTTT. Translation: CASSLAHGAEAFF.

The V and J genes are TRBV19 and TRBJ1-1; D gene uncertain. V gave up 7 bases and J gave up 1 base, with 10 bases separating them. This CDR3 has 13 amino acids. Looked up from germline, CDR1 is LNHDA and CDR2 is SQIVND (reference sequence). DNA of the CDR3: TGTGCCAGTATTACCAACCGGAACACTGAAGCTTTCTTT. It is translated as CASITNRNTEAFF. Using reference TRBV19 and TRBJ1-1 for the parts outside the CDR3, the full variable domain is DGGITQSPKYLFRKEGQNVTLSCEQNLNHDAMYWYRQDPGQGLRLIYYSQIVNDFQKGDIAEGYSVSREKKESFPLTVTSAQKNPTAFYLCASITNRNTEAFFGQGTRLTVV.

Here the CDR3 reads CASSGSTGGANTEAFF. The DNA of the CDR3 is TGTGCCAGCAGTGGATCCACAGGGGGGGCGAACACTGAAGCTTTCTTT. The chain uses TRBV6-1 and TRBJ1-1; 8 bases are shared with TRBD1. CDR1 is MNHNS and CDR2 is SASEGT in the germline V gene. This CDR3 is 16 amino acids long. After removal of 4 bases from V and 1 base from J, the junction contained 8 bases not matched to a gene.

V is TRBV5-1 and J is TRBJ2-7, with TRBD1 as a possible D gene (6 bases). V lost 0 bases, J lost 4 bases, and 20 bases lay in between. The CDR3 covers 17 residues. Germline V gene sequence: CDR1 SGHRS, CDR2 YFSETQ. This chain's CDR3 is CASSLAARSRGIYEQYF. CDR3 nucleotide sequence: TGCGCCAGCAGCTTGGCGGCGCGCTCAAGGGGGATATACGAGCAGTACTTC.

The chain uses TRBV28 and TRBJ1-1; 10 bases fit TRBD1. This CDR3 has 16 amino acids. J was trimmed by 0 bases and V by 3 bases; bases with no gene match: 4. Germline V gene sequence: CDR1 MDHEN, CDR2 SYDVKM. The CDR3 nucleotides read TGTGCCAGCAGTTTGGGGACAGGGGTTATGAACACTGAAGCTTTCTTT. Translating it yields CASSLGTGVMNTEAFF.

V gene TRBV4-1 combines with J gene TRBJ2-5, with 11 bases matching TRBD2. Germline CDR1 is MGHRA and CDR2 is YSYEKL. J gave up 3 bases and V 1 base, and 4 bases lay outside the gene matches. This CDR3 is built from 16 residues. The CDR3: CASSQGPGLAEETQYF. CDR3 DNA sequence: TGCGCCAGCAGCCAAGGGCCGGGACTAGCGGAAGAGACCCAGTACTTC.

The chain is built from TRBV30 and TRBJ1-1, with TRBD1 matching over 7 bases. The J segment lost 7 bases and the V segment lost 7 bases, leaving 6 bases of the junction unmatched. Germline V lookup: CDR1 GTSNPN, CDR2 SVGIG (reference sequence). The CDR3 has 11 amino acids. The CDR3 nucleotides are TGTGCCTTTCACAGGGGCCGTGAAGCTTTCTTT. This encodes CAFHRGREAFF.

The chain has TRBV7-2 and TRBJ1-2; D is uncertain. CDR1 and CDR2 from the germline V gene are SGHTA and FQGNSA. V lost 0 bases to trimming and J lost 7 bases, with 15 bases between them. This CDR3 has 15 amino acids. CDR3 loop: CASSLALGGSGGYTF. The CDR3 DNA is TGTGCCAGCAGCTTAGCGCTAGGCGGCTCGGGTGGCTACACCTTC. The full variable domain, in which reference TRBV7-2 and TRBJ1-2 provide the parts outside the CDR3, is GAGVSQSPSNKVTEKGKDVELRCDPISGHTALYWYRQSLGQGLEFLIYFQGNSAPDKSGLPSDRFSAERTGGSVSTLTIQRTQQEDSAVYLCASSLALGGSGGYTFGSGTRLTVV.

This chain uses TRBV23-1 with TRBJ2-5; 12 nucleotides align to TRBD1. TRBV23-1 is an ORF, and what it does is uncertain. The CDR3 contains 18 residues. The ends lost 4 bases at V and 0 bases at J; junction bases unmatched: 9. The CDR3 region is CASSPWDRGLQYQETQYF. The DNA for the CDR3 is TGCGCCAGCAGTCCATGGGACAGGGGGCTGCAGTACCAAGAGACCCAGTACTTC.

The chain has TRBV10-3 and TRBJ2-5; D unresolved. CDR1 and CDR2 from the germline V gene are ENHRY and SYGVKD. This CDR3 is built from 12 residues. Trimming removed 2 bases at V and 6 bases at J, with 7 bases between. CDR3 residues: CAISEVEQTQYF. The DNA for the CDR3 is TGTGCCATCAGTGAGGTGGAACAGACCCAGTACTTC.

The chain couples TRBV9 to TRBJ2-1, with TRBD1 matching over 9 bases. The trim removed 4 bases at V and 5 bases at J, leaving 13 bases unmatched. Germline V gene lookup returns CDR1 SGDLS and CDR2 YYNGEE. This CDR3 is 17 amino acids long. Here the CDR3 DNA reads TGTGCCAGCAGCATCACGGGGGGACAGGGTATTCACAATGAGCAGTTCTTC. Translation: CASSITGGQGIHNEQFF.

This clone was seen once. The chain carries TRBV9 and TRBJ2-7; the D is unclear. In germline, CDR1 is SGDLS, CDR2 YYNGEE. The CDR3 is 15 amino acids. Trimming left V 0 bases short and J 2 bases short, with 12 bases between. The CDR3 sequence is CASSVGAGTTYEQYF. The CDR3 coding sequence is TGTGCCAGCAGCGTAGGGGCAGGCACAACCTACGAGCAGTACTTC.

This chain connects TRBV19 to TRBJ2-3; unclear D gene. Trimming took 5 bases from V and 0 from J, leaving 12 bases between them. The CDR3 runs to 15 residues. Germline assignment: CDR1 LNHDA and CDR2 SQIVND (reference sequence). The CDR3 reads CASSAGRLSTDTQYF. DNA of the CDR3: TGTGCCAGTAGTGCCGGACGGCTTAGCACAGATACGCAGTATTTT.

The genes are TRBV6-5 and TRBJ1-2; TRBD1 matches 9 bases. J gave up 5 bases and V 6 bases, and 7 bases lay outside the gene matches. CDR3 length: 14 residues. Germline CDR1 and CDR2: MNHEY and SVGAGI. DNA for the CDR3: TGTGCCAGCAGACTAGACAGGGGGTGGTATGGCTACACCTTC. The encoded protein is CASRLDRGWYGYTF.

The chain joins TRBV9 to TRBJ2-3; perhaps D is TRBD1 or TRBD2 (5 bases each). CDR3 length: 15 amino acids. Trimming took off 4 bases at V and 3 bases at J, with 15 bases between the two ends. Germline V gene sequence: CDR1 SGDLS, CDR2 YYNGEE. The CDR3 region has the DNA TGTGCCAGCAGCTCCCTCGGGGACGCTACAGATACGCAGTATTTT. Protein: CASSSLGDATDTQYF.

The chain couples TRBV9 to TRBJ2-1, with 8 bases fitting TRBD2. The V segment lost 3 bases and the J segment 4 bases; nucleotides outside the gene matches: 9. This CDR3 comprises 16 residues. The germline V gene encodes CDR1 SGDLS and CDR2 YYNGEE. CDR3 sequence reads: CASSETPGTSYNEQFF. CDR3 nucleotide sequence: TGTGCCAGCAGCGAGACGCCCGGGACTAGTTACAATGAGCAGTTCTTC.

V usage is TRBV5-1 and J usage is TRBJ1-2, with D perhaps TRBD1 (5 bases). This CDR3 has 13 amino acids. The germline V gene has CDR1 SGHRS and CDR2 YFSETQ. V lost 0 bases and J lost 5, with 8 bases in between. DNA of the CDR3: TGCGCCAGCAGCTTGGAACAGGCTTATGGCTACACCTTC. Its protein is CASSLEQAYGYTF. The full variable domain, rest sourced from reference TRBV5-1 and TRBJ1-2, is KAGVTQTPRYLIKTRGQQVTLSCSPISGHRSVSWYQQTPGQGLQFLFEYFSETQRNKGNFPGRFSGRQFSNSRSEMNVSTLELGDSALYLCASSLEQAYGYTFGSGTRLTVV.

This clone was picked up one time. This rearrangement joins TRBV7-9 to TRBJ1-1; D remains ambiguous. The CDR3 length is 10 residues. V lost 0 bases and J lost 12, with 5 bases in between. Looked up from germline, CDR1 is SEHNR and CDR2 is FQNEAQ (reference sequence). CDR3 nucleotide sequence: TGTGCCAGCAGCTTAGCGCTAACTTTCTTT. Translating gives CASSLALTFF.

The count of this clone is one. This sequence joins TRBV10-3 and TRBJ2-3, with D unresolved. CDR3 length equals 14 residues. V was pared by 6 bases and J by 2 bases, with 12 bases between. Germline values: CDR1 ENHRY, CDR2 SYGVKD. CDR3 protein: CAISPVGLTDTQYF. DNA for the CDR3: TGTGCCATCAGCCCGGTAGGCCTCACAGATACGCAGTATTTT.

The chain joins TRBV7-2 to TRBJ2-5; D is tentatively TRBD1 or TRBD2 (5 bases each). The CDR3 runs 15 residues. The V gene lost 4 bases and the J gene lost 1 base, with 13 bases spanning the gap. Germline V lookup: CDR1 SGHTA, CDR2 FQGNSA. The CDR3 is CASSSSMGPQETQYF. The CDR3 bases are TGTGCCAGCAGCTCTAGCATGGGGCCCCAAGAGACCCAGTACTTC.

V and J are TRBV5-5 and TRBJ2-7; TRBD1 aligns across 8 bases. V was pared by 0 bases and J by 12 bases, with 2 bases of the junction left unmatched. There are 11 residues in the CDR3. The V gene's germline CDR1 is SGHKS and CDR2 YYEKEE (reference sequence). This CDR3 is CASSLGDRRYF. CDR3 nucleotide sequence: TGTGCCAGCAGCTTGGGGGACAGGAGGTACTTC.

The CDR3 sequence is CASSLTISYEQYF. CDR3 sequence (DNA): TGTGCCAGCAGCTTAACTATCTCCTACGAGCAGTACTTC. The V and J genes are TRBV7-2 and TRBJ2-7, with D hard to call. In germline, CDR1 is SGHTA, CDR2 FQGNSA. V lost 2 bases and J lost 0, with 5 bases in between. This CDR3 has 13 amino acids.

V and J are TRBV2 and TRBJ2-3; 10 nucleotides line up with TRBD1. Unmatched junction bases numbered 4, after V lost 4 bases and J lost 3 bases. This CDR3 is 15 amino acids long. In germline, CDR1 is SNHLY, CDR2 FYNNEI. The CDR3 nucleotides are TGTGCCAGCAGTGGAGACAGGGGGCTAACAGATACGCAGTATTTT. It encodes CASSGDRGLTDTQYF. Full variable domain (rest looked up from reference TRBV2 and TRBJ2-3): EPEVTQTPSHQVTQMGQEVILRCVPISNHLYFYWYRQILGQKVEFLVSFYNNEISEKSEIFDDQFSVERPDGSNFTLKIRSTKLEDSAMYFCASSGDRGLTDTQYFGPGTRLTVL.

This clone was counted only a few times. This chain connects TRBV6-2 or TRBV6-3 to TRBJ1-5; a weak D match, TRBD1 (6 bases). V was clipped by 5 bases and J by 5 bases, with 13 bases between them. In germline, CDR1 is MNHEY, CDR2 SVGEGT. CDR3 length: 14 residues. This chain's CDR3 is CASSSGTYHQPQHF. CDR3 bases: TGTGCCAGCAGTAGCGGGACATACCATCAGCCCCAGCATTTT.

The CDR3 nucleotides are TGTGCCAGCATCGGGGAGGGCTACGAGCAGTACTTC. It translates to CASIGEGYEQYF. This chain connects TRBV28 to TRBJ2-7; the match to TRBD2 covers 7 bases. Germline CDR1 and CDR2: MDHEN and SYDVKM. Unmatched junction bases numbered 3, after V lost 7 bases and J lost 3 bases. The CDR3 runs to 12 residues.

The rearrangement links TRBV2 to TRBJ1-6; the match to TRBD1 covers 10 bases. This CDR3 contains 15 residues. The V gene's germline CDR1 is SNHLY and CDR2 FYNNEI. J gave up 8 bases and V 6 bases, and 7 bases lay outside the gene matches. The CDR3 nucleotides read TGTGCCAGCAGGGACCGGGACAGGGGTGATTCACCCCTCCACTTT. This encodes CASRDRDRGDSPLHF.

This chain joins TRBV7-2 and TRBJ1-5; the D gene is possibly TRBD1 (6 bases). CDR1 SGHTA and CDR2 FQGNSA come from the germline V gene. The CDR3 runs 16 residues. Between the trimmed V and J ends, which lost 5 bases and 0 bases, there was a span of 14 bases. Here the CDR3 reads CASSLRGQLSNQPQHF. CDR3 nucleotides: TGTGCCAGCAGCCTCCGAGGACAGCTTAGCAATCAGCCCCAGCATTTT.